The TCR beta chain under discussion was sequenced for a study of vaccination effects on CD4 cells after COVID-19. About the research overall: The ViraFEST assay expanded antigen-specific CD4+ T cells with viral peptide pools before sequencing. Study-level points and caveats: Common cold coronaviruses were cross-recognized by only 1 of 255 vaccine-induced clones in healthy vaccinees. Few convalescent patients, and no early post-infection timepoints, were available to the study. Clones arising from infection and from vaccination showed marked clonal contraction late after vaccination.

Between days 10 and 11 of culture, CD4+ T cells were separated out. Generated by immunoSEQ multiplex PCR, the TCRdb table keeps only in-frame clones and is missing some. This sample yields some 30,000 clones, of which approximately 63% are seen a single time; about 4% belongs to the top ten. V shed 7 bases, J shed 2 bases, and the junction held 10 bases outside the gene matches. Germline CDR1 is MNHEY and CDR2 is SVGAGI. The CDR3 is 15 residues long. Details on this clone: Its antigen remains unidentified.

This chain connects TRBV6-5 to TRBJ2-5, with 7 bases matching TRBD2. This material consisted of CD4+ T cells from PBMCs cultured without peptide, taken before COVID-19 vaccination. The receptor was derived from a human donor who received a COVID-19 vaccine. CDR3 coding DNA: TGTGCCAGCATCGGCGGGGGAGAGGGACAAGAGACCCAGTACTTC. As protein: CASIGGGEGQETQYF.